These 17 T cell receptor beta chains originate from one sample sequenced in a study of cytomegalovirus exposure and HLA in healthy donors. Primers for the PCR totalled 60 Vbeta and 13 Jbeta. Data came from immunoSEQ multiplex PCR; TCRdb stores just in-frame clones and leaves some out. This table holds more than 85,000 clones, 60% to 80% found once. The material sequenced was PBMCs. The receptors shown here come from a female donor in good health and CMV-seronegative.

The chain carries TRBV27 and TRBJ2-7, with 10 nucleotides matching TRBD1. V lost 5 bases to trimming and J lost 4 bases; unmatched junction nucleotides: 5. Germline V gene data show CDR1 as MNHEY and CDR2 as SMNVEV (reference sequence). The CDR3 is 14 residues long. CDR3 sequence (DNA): TGTGCCAGCAGTACGCGACAGGGGGCGTACGAGCAGTACTTC. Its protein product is CASSTRQGAYEQYF.

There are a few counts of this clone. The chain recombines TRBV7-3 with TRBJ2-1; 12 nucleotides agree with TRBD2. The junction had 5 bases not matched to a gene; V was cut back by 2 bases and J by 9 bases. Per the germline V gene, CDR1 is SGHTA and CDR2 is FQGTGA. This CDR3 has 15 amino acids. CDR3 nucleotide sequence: TGTGCCAGCAGCTTAGCTAGCGGGGGGGCAGGTGAGCAGTTCTTC. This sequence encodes CASSLASGGAGEQFF.

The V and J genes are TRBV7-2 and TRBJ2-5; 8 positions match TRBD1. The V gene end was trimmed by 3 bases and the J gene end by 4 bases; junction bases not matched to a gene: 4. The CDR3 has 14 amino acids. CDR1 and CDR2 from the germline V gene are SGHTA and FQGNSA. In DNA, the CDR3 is TGTGCCAGCAGCTTGGGCAGGGGGCCAGAGACCCAGTACTTC. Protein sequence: CASSLGRGPETQYF.

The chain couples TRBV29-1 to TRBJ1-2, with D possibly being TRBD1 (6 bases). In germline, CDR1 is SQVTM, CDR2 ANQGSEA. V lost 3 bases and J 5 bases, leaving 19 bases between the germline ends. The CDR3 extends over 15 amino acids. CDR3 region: CSVDETPDRPYGYTF. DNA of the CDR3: TGCAGCGTTGACGAAACTCCGGACAGACCTTATGGCTACACCTTC.

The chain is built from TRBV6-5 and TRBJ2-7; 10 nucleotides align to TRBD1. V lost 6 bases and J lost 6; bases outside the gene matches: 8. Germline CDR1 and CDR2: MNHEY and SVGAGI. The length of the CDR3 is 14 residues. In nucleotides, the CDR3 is TGTGCCAGCAGCTCCACCGGGACAGGGGTCGAGCAGTACTTC. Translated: CASSSTGTGVEQYF.

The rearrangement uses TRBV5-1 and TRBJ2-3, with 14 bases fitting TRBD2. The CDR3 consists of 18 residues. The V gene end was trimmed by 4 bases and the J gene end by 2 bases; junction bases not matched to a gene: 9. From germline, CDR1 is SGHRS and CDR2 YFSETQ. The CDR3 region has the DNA TGCGCCAGCAGCCGACTAGCGGGGGGGACCTCATTCACAGATACGCAGTATTTT. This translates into CASSRLAGGTSFTDTQYF.

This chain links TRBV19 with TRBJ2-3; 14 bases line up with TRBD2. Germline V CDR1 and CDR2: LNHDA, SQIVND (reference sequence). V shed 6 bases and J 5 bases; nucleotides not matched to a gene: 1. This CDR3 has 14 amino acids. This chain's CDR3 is CASRTSGGVDTQYF. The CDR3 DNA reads TGTGCCAGTAGGACTAGCGGGGGGGTAGATACGCAGTATTTT.

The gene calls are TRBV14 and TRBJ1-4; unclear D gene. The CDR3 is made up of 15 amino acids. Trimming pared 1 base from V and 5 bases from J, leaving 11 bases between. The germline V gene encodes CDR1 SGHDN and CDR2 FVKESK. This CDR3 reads CASSQAHLPNEKLFF. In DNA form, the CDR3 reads TGTGCCAGCAGCCAAGCTCACTTACCGAATGAAAAACTGTTTTTT.

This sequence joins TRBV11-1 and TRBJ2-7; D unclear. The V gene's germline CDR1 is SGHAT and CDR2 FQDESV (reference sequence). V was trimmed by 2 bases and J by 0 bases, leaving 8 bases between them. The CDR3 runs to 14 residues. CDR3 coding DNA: TGTGCCAGCAGCTTAAGCAGGTTCTCCTACGAGCAGTACTTC. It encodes CASSLSRFSYEQYF.

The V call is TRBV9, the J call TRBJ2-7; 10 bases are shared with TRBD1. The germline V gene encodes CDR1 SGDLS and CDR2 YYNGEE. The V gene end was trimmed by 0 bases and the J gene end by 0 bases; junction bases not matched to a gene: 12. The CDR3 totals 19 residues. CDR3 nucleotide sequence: TGTGCCAGCAGCGTAGGCACCCGGGACAGGGGCCTTTACTCCTACGAGCAGTACTTC. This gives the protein CASSVGTRDRGLYSYEQYF. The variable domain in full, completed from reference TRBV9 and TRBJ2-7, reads DSGVTQTPKHLITATGQRVTLRCSPRSGDLSVYWYQQSLDQGLQFLIQYYNGEERAKGNILERFSAQQFPDLHSELNLSSLELGDSALYFCASSVGTRDRGLYSYEQYFGPGTRLTVT.

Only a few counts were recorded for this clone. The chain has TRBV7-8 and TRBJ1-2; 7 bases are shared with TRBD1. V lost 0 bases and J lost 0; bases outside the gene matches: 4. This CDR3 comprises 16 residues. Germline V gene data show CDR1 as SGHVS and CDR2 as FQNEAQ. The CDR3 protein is CASSLAGGSPNYGYTF. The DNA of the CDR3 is TGTGCCAGCAGCTTAGCAGGGGGCAGCCCTAACTATGGCTACACCTTC.

The CDR3 region is CASSLFAGSTDTQYF. CDR3 in DNA: TGTGCCAGCAGCTTGTTTGCAGGCTCCACAGATACGCAGTATTTT. The chain recombines TRBV5-6 with TRBJ2-3; unclear D gene. Trimming took 1 base from V and 2 from J, leaving 11 bases between them. There are 15 residues in the CDR3. Germline assignment: CDR1 SGHDT and CDR2 YYEEEE.

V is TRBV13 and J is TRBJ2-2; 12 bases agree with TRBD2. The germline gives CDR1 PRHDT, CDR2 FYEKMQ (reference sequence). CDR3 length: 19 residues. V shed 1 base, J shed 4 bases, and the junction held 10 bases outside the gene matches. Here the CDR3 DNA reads TGTGCCAGCAGCTTAGATGCACTAGCGGGAGGACTAGGCACCGGGGAGCTGTTTTTT. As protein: CASSLDALAGGLGTGELFF. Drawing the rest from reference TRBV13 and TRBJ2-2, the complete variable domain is AAGVIQSPRHLIKEKRETATLKCYPIPRHDTVYWYQQGPGQDPQFLISFYEKMQSDKGSIPDRFSAQQFSDYHSELNMSSLELGDSALYFCASSLDALAGGLGTGELFFGEGSRLTVL.

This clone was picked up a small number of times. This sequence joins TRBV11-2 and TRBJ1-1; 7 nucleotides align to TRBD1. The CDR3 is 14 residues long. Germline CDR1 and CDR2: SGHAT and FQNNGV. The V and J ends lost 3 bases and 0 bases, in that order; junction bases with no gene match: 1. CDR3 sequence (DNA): TGTGCCAGCAGCTTGACAGGGATGAACACTGAAGCTTTCTTT. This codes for CASSLTGMNTEAFF. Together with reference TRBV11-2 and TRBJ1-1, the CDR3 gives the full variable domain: EAGVAQSPRYKIIEKRQSVAFWCNPISGHATLYWYQQILGQGPKLLIQFQNNGVVDDSQLPKDRFSAERLKGVDSTLKIQPAKLEDSAVYLCASSLTGMNTEAFFGQGTRLTVV.

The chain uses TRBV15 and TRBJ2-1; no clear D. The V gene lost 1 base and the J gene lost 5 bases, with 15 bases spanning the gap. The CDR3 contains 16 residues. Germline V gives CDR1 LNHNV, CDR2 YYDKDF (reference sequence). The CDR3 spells CATSRGGYVGDNEQFF. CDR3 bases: TGTGCCACCAGCAGAGGAGGCTACGTGGGTGACAATGAGCAGTTCTTC.

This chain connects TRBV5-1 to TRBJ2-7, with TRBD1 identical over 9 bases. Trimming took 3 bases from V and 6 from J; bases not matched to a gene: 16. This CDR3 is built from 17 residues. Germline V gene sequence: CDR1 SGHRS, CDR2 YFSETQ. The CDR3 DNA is TGCGCCAGCAGCTGGGGGGACAGGGACCTTCTTACGGGCGAGCAGTACTTC. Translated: CASSWGDRDLLTGEQYF. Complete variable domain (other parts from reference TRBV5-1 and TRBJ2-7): KAGVTQTPRYLIKTRGQQVTLSCSPISGHRSVSWYQQTPGQGLQFLFEYFSETQRNKGNFPGRFSGRQFSNSRSEMNVSTLELGDSALYLCASSWGDRDLLTGEQYFGPGTRLTVT.

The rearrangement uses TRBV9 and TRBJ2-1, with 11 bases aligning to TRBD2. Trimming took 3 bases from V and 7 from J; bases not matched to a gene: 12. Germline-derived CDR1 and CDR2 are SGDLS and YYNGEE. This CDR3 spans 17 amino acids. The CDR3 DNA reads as TGTGCCAGCAGCGCTACTCTAGCGGGAGGCCGTAAGAATGAGCAGTTCTTC. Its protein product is CASSATLAGGRKNEQFF.